Listed here are 18 T cell receptor beta chains from one sample, sequenced in a study of blood T cells in healthy people across ages. Primed by a sample-barcoded 5' primer and a J-beta primer mix, a second PCR proceeded for about 6 to 11 cycles. A single record per CDR3 protein comes from TCRdb applying MiXCR to the 5' RACE reads. The profile shows 980,000 or so distinct CDR3 sequences, roughly 50% of them singletons. The specimen sequenced was blood. The source of these receptors is a man aged 30 to 39 in good health.

The chain joins TRBV4-1 to TRBJ1-5; D is perhaps TRBD1 (6 bases). V lost 3 bases and J 5 bases, leaving 14 bases between the germline ends. The CDR3 has 15 residues. Germline V gene data show CDR1 as MGHRA and CDR2 as YSYEKL. CDR3 residues: CASSQGDTHDQPQHF. CDR3 DNA sequence: TGCGCCAGCAGCCAGGGGGACACGCACGATCAGCCCCAGCATTTT.

The rearrangement links TRBV7-2 to TRBJ1-5; 8 bases map to TRBD1. Germline CDR1 SGHTA, CDR2 FQGNSA. The CDR3 is 16 residues long. Losses at the gene ends were 2 bases for V and 4 bases for J; bases not matched to a gene: 7. CDR3 region: CASSLRSRDRNQPQHF. The CDR3 DNA reads TGTGCCAGCAGCTTACGGTCTCGGGACAGGAATCAGCCCCAGCATTTT.

This clonotype was detected only a few times. J is TRBJ2-2 and V is TRBV6-1; D is perhaps TRBD1 (6 bases). Germline V CDR1 and CDR2: MNHNS, SASEGT. Trimming removed 9 bases at V and 6 bases at J, with 11 bases between. The CDR3 is made up of 12 amino acids. In nucleotides, the CDR3 is TGTGCCAGGGGACAACCGCCCGGGGAGCTGTTTTTT. Translating it yields CARGQPPGELFF.

The chain uses TRBV24-1 and TRBJ2-2; D not resolved. Trimming cost V 2 bases and J 4 bases, with 4 bases left between them. Germline V gene sequence: CDR1 KGHDR, CDR2 SFDVKD. The CDR3 extends over 13 amino acids. This CDR3 is CATSDWATGELFF. DNA for the CDR3: TGTGCCACCAGTGATTGGGCCACCGGGGAGCTGTTTTTT.

The chain employs TRBV19 and TRBJ2-1; D is possibly TRBD2 (6 bases). This CDR3 comprises 14 residues. Germline V gene sequence: CDR1 LNHDA, CDR2 SQIVND (reference sequence). Trimming cost V 1 base and J 4 bases, with 8 bases left between them. The CDR3 DNA is TGTGCCAGTAGTATAGGTAGCGGATACAATGAGCAGTTCTTC. Translating gives CASSIGSGYNEQFF. Complete variable domain (other parts from reference TRBV19 and TRBJ2-1): DGGITQSPKYLFRKEGQNVTLSCEQNLNHDAMYWYRQDPGQGLRLIYYSQIVNDFQKGDIAEGYSVSREKKESFPLTVTSAQKNPTAFYLCASSIGSGYNEQFFGPGTRLTVL.

This clonotype was seen a handful of times. This rearrangement joins TRBV20-1 to TRBJ2-1; D tentatively fits TRBD1 or TRBD2 (6 bases each). The germline V and J ends were trimmed by 3 bases and 7 bases, with 10 bases remaining between them. The germline V gene has CDR1 DFQATT and CDR2 SNEGSKA (reference sequence). This CDR3 is 12 amino acids long. This chain's CDR3 is CSASGGRNEQFF. The CDR3 bases are TGCAGTGCTAGCGGGGGCCGGAATGAGCAGTTCTTC.

This chain's CDR3 is CASSTSQGAFTDTQYF. The CDR3 nucleotides read TGTGCCAGCAGCACAAGCCAGGGGGCTTTCACAGATACGCAGTATTTT. The rearrangement links TRBV7-9 to TRBJ2-3; 8 nucleotides align to TRBD1. This CDR3 comprises 16 residues. CDR1 and CDR2 (germline): SEHNR, FQNEAQ (reference sequence). The junction had 9 bases not matched to a gene; V was cut back by 5 bases and J by 2 bases.

CDR3 nucleotides: TGTGCCAGCAGCTGGCAGGACACTGAAGCTTTCTTT. It translates to CASSWQDTEAFF. This rearrangement joins TRBV7-9 to TRBJ1-1; D is ambiguous. The CDR3 loop spans 12 amino acids. Germline V CDR1 and CDR2: SEHNR, FQNEAQ (reference sequence). With 4 bases removed from V and 3 bases from J, the gap between germline ends came to 6 bases.

The rearrangement joins TRBV3-1 to TRBJ1-2, with 9 positions matching TRBD1. Germline CDR1 and CDR2: LGHDT and YNNKEL (reference sequence). The CDR3 has 16 residues. Trimming at V came to 0 bases and at J to 2 bases, leaving 4 bases not matched to a gene. The CDR3 reads CASSQEWTGANYGYTF. CDR3 coding DNA: TGTGCCAGCAGCCAAGAATGGACAGGGGCCAACTATGGCTACACCTTC. The whole variable domain, filled in from reference TRBV3-1 and TRBJ1-2, reads DTAVSQTPKYLVTQMGNDKSIKCEQNLGHDTMYWYKQDSKKFLKIMFSYNNKELIINETVPNRFSPKSPDKAHLNLHINSLELGDSAVYFCASSQEWTGANYGYTFGSGTRLTVV.

In nucleotides, the CDR3 is TGTGCCAGCAGCGCCGCCCATCAGGACAGGGTGAATGAGCAGTACTTC. As protein: CASSAAHQDRVNEQYF. This rearrangement joins TRBV9 to TRBJ2-5, with TRBD1 matching 8 bases. V was clipped by 3 bases and J by 11 bases; unmatched bases: 18. Germline CDR1 is SGDLS and CDR2 is YYNGEE. The CDR3 extends over 16 amino acids.

This clonotype has only a few counts. The chain joins TRBV10-3 to TRBJ1-2; no reliable D call. Germline assignment: CDR1 ENHRY and CDR2 SYGVKD. This CDR3 has 16 residues. V was trimmed by 2 bases and J by 4 bases, leaving 17 bases between them. Here the CDR3 reads CAISESALSEFYGYTF. The DNA of the CDR3 is TGTGCCATCAGTGAGAGTGCTTTGTCAGAATTCTATGGCTACACCTTC.

CDR3 sequence (DNA): TGCAGCGTTAGGCAGCTTCTCAATGAAAAACTGTTTTTT. This sequence encodes CSVRQLLNEKLFF. The V gene is TRBV29-1, the J gene TRBJ1-4, with D hard to call. The V gene's germline CDR1 is SQVTM and CDR2 ANQGSEA. V lost 5 bases and J lost 5, with 12 bases in between. There are 13 residues in the CDR3.

This clonotype occurred once. The chain uses TRBV29-1 and TRBJ2-5; TRBD2 agrees at 9 bases. Gene TRBJ2-7 matches the end of the DNA better, so the J call may be wrong. The CDR3 extends over 14 amino acids. The germline V gene has CDR1 SQVTM and CDR2 ANQGSEA. CDR3 residues: CSVEGLAGVYEQYF. The CDR3 nucleotides are TGCAGCGTTGAAGGGTTAGCGGGGGTTTACGAGCAGTACTTC.

This clonotype was seen a few times. This sequence joins TRBV7-8 and TRBJ2-3; 7 bases agree with TRBD1. The V segment lost 3 bases and the J segment 2 bases; nucleotides outside the gene matches: 5. Germline CDR1 and CDR2: SGHVS and FQNEAQ. This CDR3 is built from 15 residues. The CDR3 loop reads CASSLGRGFTDTQYF. The DNA for the CDR3 is TGTGCCAGCAGCTTGGGCAGGGGGTTCACAGATACGCAGTATTTT.

Remarks on this clonotype: It may be a read error: a sequence one base away is much more abundant. V usage is TRBV4-2 and J usage is TRBJ2-3; D gene unclear. This CDR3 spans 15 amino acids. Germline V gene sequence: CDR1 LGHNA, CDR2 YNFKEQ. The CDR3 DNA follows: TGTGCCAGCAACCAAGATCAACGGGGCACAGATACGCAGTATTTT. Translating gives CASNQDQRGTDTQYF.

In this sample, this clonotype turned up once. V gene TRBV7-3 combines with J gene TRBJ1-6; D ambiguous. Trimming removed 5 bases at V and 8 bases at J, with 10 bases between. Germline V gene sequence: CDR1 SGHTA, CDR2 FQGTGA. This CDR3 is built from 13 residues. CDR3 nucleotides: TGTGCCAGCAGCAGGCGGTATGATTCACCCCTCCACTTT. Translated: CASSRRYDSPLHF. Full variable domain (missing parts from reference TRBV7-3 and TRBJ1-6): GAGVSQTPSNKVTEKGKYVELRCDPISGHTALYWYRQSLGQGPEFLIYFQGTGAADDSGLPNDRFFAVRPEGSVSTLKIQRTERGDSAVYLCASSRRYDSPLHFGNGTRLTVT.

The chain combines TRBV4-1 with TRBJ2-3; D may be TRBD1 or TRBD2 (5 bases each). Looked up from germline, CDR1 is MGHRA and CDR2 is YSYEKL. The CDR3 has 14 amino acids. Trimming took off 0 bases at V and 4 bases at J, with 8 bases between the two ends. The chain's CDR3 is CASSQDGTSDTQYF. In DNA form, the CDR3 reads TGCGCCAGCAGCCAAGACGGGACCTCAGATACGCAGTATTTT.

This clonotype has a handful of counts. The chain carries TRBV7-6 and TRBJ1-5, with TRBD1 as a possible D gene (5 bases). This CDR3 region has 18 residues. CDR1 and CDR2 (germline): SGHVS, FNYEAQ. Trimming removed 2 bases at V and 7 bases at J, with 24 bases between. The CDR3 nucleotides read TGTGCCAGCAGCTTACTTAAGCAGGTCAGGGCGCTTAAGCAGCCCCAGCATTTT. Protein product: CASSLLKQVRALKQPQHF.